Listed below are T cell receptor beta chains from one sample, sequenced in a study of T cell repertoires in cytomegalovirus infection. TCRdb used MiXCR to reprocess the reads, holding one entry per CDR3 protein. Of hundreds of thousands of distinct CDR3 sequences detected, approximately 8.9% appear once; the ten largest clones hold less than 3%. The sequencing input was PBMCs. These receptors all come from a human donor in good health (CMV status not recorded). Some clones in this sample may be carry-over from other donors' samples. CDR3s include the opening cysteine and the closing phenylalanine or tryptophan. The D gene is left open where the match is weak. The size of a clone is reported for some rows only, either as once, few or many, or as a class for expanded clones.

v_gene	d_gene	abundance	j_gene	len	CDR3aa	CDR3nt
TRBV7-2	NA	many	TRBJ1-1	15	CASSLWGRQNTEAFF	TGTGCCAGCAGCTTATGGGGCAGACAGAACACTGAAGCTTTCTTT
TRBV25-1	TRBD1	NA	TRBJ1-6	19	CASSEFDTGTGLIPSPLHF	TGTGCCAGCAGTGAATTCGACACCGGGACAGGGCTTATTCCTTCACCCCTCCACTTT
TRBV20-1	TRBD1	few	TRBJ1-2	14	CSASRTGNNYGYTF	TGCAGTGCTTCTCGGACAGGGAATAACTATGGCTACACCTTC
TRBV24-1	NA	NA	TRBJ2-3	16	CATSDSGRRFTDTQYF	TGTGCCACCAGTGATTCAGGACGGCGATTCACAGATACGCAGTATTTT
TRBV29-1	TRBD2	NA	TRBJ2-2	14	CSVQTSGGIGELFF	TGCAGCGTTCAGACTAGCGGGGGGATCGGGGAGCTGTTTTTT
TRBV29-1	NA	many	TRBJ1-5	13	CSVRQETDQPQHF	TGCAGCGTGCGTCAGGAGACAGATCAGCCCCAGCATTTT
TRBV20-1	TRBD1	many	TRBJ1-1	12	CSATGVRTEAFF	TGCAGTGCGACAGGGGTTCGCACTGAAGCTTTCTTT
TRBV7-2	NA	many	TRBJ1-1	12	CASSLVGSVTFF	TGTGCCAGCAGCTTAGTGGGGTCAGTCACTTTCTTT
TRBV5-5	NA	many	TRBJ1-5	13	CASSFDVNQPQHF	TGTGCCAGCAGCTTTGACGTCAATCAGCCCCAGCATTTT
TRBV3-1	TRBD2	many	TRBJ2-1	14	CASRRAGGPNEQFF	TGTGCCAGCAGGAGAGCGGGGGGGCCCAATGAGCAGTTCTTC
TRBV7-9	NA	many	TRBJ1-2	13	CASSSGTEYGYTF	TGTGCCAGCAGCTCCGGGACGGAATATGGCTACACCTTC
TRBV7-9	NA	many	TRBJ1-1	16	CASSLTVGGGNTEAFF	TGTGCCAGCAGCTTAACGGTCGGGGGTGGGAACACTGAAGCTTTCTTT
TRBV5-1	NA	NA	TRBJ1-1	16	CASSLGPMGPNTEAFF	TGCGCCAGCAGCTTGGGCCCCATGGGACCGAACACTGAAGCTTTCTTT
TRBV12-3/TRBV12-4	TRBD1	many	TRBJ1-5	15	CASSTTGGHNQPQHF	TGTGCCAGCAGTACGACAGGGGGACATAATCAGCCCCAGCATTTT
TRBV7-9	NA	many	TRBJ2-7	14	CASSLERTPYEQYF	TGTGCCAGCAGCTTAGAAAGGACACCCTACGAGCAGTACTTC
TRBV19	TRBD1	few	TRBJ2-7	14	CASSARDSLYEQYF	TGTGCCAGTAGTGCCCGGGACAGCCTCTACGAGCAGTACTTC
TRBV7-2	NA	many	TRBJ2-2	16	CASSPPGKQGTGELFF	TGTGCCAGCAGCCCGCCCGGGAAGCAGGGCACCGGGGAGCTGTTTTTT
TRBV20-1	TRBD1	NA	TRBJ1-2	14	CSARGDSDLDGYTF	TGCAGTGCTAGAGGGGACAGTGACCTGGATGGCTACACCTTC
TRBV2	TRBD2	many	TRBJ2-1	19	CASSDLSSGGAVGYNEQFF	TGTGCCAGCAGTGATTTGAGTAGCGGGGGGGCCGTCGGGTACAATGAGCAGTTCTTC
TRBV29-1	NA	few	TRBJ2-1	14	CSVDDGGGVNEQFF	TGCAGCGTTGACGACGGGGGAGGAGTGAATGAGCAGTTCTTC
TRBV10-3	NA	many	TRBJ1-1	14	CAISDRLVNTEAFF	TGTGCCATCAGTGATAGGCTGGTCAACACTGAAGCTTTCTTT
TRBV12-3/TRBV12-4	NA	many	TRBJ2-3	17	CASSSRQRLSSTDTQYF	TGTGCCAGCAGTTCGAGACAAAGGCTATCTAGCACAGATACGCAGTATTTT
TRBV14	NA	NA	TRBJ1-1	15	CASSSLENTNPEAFF	TGTGCCAGCAGCTCATTAGAAAATACAAACCCTGAAGCTTTCTTT
TRBV28	TRBD1	few	TRBJ1-1	13	CASSPHGQGRAFF	TGTGCCAGCAGTCCACACGGACAGGGGAGAGCTTTCTTT
TRBV20-1	NA	many	TRBJ1-1	15	CSARERVGLNTEAFF	TGCAGTGCTAGAGAACGGGTTGGGTTGAACACTGAAGCTTTCTTT
TRBV6-5	NA	many	TRBJ1-1	14	CASSYYMTNTEAFF	TGTGCCAGCAGTTACTACATGACAAACACTGAAGCTTTCTTT
TRBV27	NA	NA	TRBJ2-6	13	CASTTAGANVLTF	TGTGCCAGCACTACGGCTGGGGCCAACGTCCTGACTTTC
TRBV20-1	TRBD2	many	TRBJ2-1	15	CSANKAGGSYNEQFF	TGCAGTGCCAACAAGGCCGGGGGGTCCTACAATGAGCAGTTCTTC
TRBV7-8	TRBD1	many	TRBJ1-5	17	CASSPGVATGGDQPQHF	TGTGCCAGCAGCCCAGGGGTTGCTACAGGGGGGGACCAGCCCCAGCATTTT
TRBV29-1	NA	many	TRBJ2-3	14	CSVGRRGGTDTQYF	TGCAGCGTTGGGAGGCGGGGCGGCACAGATACGCAGTATTTT
TRBV25-1	NA	NA	TRBJ1-1	14	CASSRRAGNTEAFF	TGTGCCAGCAGCCGTAGGGCGGGCAACACTGAAGCTTTCTTT
TRBV9	NA	many	TRBJ2-1	15	CASSVGGLSGDEQFF	TGTGCCAGCAGCGTAGGGGGACTCTCCGGGGATGAGCAGTTCTTC
TRBV7-2	TRBD1	many	TRBJ1-1	17	CASSFRPRPEGGQGAFF	TGTGCCAGCAGCTTCCGACCGAGGCCGGAGGGGGGACAGGGGGCTTTCTTT
TRBV28	TRBD1	many	TRBJ1-5	16	CASSSGTGSSNQPQHF	TGTGCCAGCAGTTCCGGGACAGGGTCTAGCAATCAGCCCCAGCATTTT
TRBV20-1	NA	few	TRBJ2-2	16	CSARARNIANTGELFF	TGCAGTGCTAGAGCAAGGAACATCGCGAACACCGGGGAGCTGTTTTTT
TRBV14	NA	NA	TRBJ1-1	18	CASSRRDGGNGEGTEAFF	TGTGCCAGCAGCCGAAGAGACGGGGGAAATGGTGAGGGCACTGAAGCTTTCTTT
TRBV12-3/TRBV12-4	NA	many	TRBJ1-1	13	CASSQGANTEAFF	TGTGCCAGCAGTCAAGGGGCGAACACTGAAGCTTTCTTT
TRBV7-3	NA	many	TRBJ1-6	13	CASSNVQGSPLHF	TGTGCCAGCAGCAACGTACAGGGATCACCCCTCCACTTT
TRBV12-3/TRBV12-4	NA	many	TRBJ2-5	11	CASSGRETQYF	TGTGCCAGCAGTGGACGAGAGACCCAGTACTTC
TRBV7-2	NA	many	TRBJ2-3	15	CASSLEGDGGDTQYF	TGTGCCAGCAGCTTAGAGGGGGACGGTGGAGATACGCAGTATTTT
TRBV3-1	NA	many	TRBJ1-5	15	CASSQATASNQPQHF	TGTGCCAGCAGCCAAGCAACAGCTAGCAATCAGCCCCAGCATTTT
TRBV29-1	NA	many	TRBJ2-3	11	CSVGPGDTQYF	TGCAGCGTTGGGCCGGGAGATACGCAGTATTTT
TRBV29-1	NA	NA	TRBJ2-7	11	CSVIHLYEQYF	TGCAGCGTTATTCATTTATACGAGCAGTACTTC
TRBV19	NA	few	TRBJ2-1	13	CASNSGGYNEQFF	TGTGCCAGTAATTCCGGGGGTTACAATGAGCAGTTCTTC
TRBV6-5	NA	many	TRBJ1-2	14	CASSDYRDIYGYTF	TGTGCCAGCAGTGACTACCGGGACATATATGGCTACACCTTC
TRBV2	NA	few	TRBJ2-3	14	CASTGGGGADTQYF	TGTGCCAGCACTGGAGGGGGAGGGGCAGATACGCAGTATTTT
TRBV20-1	TRBD1	NA	TRBJ1-5	15	CSARDWDRGDQPQHF	TGCAGTGCTAGAGATTGGGACAGGGGGGACCAGCCCCAGCATTTT
TRBV7-9	NA	NA	TRBJ2-7	15	CASSLVSGLNNEQYF	TGTGCCAGCAGCTTAGTATCCGGACTAAACAACGAGCAGTACTTC
TRBV5-6	NA	NA	TRBJ2-1	15	CASSLDTGGHNEQFF	TGTGCCAGCAGCTTGGATACCGGCGGCCACAATGAGCAGTTCTTC
TRBV12-3/TRBV12-4	NA	many	TRBJ2-5	11	CASSFLETQYF	TGTGCCAGCAGTTTTCTTGAGACCCAGTACTTC
TRBV7-9	TRBD1	many	TRBJ1-2	14	CASSPKRQGNGYTF	TGTGCCAGCAGCCCGAAACGACAGGGAAATGGCTACACCTTC
TRBV7-3	NA	many	TRBJ1-2	14	CASSPSQGSYGYTF	TGTGCCAGCAGCCCAAGCCAGGGAAGCTATGGCTACACCTTC
TRBV6-5	NA	many	TRBJ2-2	15	CASSYGPANTGELFF	TGTGCCAGCAGTTACGGTCCGGCGAACACCGGGGAGCTGTTTTTT